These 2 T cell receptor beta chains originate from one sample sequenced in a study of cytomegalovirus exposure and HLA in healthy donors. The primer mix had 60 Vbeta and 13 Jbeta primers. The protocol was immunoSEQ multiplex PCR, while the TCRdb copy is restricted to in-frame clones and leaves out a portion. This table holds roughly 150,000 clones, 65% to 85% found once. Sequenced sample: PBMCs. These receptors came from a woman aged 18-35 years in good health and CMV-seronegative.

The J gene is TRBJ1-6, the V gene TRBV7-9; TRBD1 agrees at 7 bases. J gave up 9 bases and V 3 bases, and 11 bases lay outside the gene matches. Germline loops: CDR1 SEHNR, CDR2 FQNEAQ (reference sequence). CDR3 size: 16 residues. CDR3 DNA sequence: TGTGCCAGCAGCTTTATACCGGGACAGAGGATTTCACCCCTCCACTTT. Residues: CASSFIPGQRISPLHF. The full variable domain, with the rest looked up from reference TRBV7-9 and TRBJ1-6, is DTGVSQNPRHKITKRGQNVTFRCDPISEHNRLYWYRQTLGQGPEFLTYFQNEAQLEKSRLLSDRFSAERPKGSFSTLEIQRTEQGDSAMYLCASSFIPGQRISPLHFGNGTRLTVT.

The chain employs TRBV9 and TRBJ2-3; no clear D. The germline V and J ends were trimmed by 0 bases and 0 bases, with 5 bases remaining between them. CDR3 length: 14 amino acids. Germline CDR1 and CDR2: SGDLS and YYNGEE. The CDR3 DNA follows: TGTGCCAGCAGCGTAGGGCCCAGCACAGATACGCAGTATTTT. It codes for CASSVGPSTDTQYF.